The 8 T cell receptor beta chains below come from one sample, sequenced in a study of shared clonotypes between healthy human individuals. TCRdb keeps only in-frame clones here, not all; method: immunoSEQ multiplex PCR. The table lists about 770,000 clones, around 77% of them singletons. The specimen sequenced was memory CD4+ T cells sorted from blood. Subset of the sample: CD45RA-negative fraction. The receptor source for this set is a woman aged 25 to 39 in good health.

This clone was seen ten or more times. The rearrangement links TRBV6-1 to TRBJ1-1; TRBD1 matches 7 bases. CDR1 is MNHNS and CDR2 is SASEGT in the germline V gene. The CDR3 consists of 13 residues. Trimming at V came to 8 bases and at J to 5 bases, leaving 8 bases not matched to a gene. The CDR3 bases are TGTGCCAGCGGGGACAGTGTGGGTACTGAAGCTTTCTTT. Translation gives CASGDSVGTEAFF.

This chain links TRBV19 with TRBJ2-2, with TRBD1 matching 11 bases. In germline, CDR1 is LNHDA, CDR2 SQIVND (reference sequence). V dropped 9 bases and J dropped 4; count of bases not matched to a gene: 7. This CDR3 spans 15 amino acids. The CDR3 loop reads CASGQGAGVTGELFF. In nucleotides, the CDR3 is TGTGCCAGCGGACAGGGGGCCGGGGTCACCGGGGAGCTGTTTTTT.

This clone occurred many times. V gene TRBV10-2 combines with J gene TRBJ1-5; D gene uncertain. The CDR3 is 13 residues long. CDR1 is WSHSY, CDR2 SAAADI, per germline. Trimming stripped 6 bases from V and 4 bases from J, with 10 bases between. The CDR3 DNA is TGCGCCAGCAGGGAGGGAGGGAATCAGCCCCAGCATTTT. Residues: CASREGGNQPQHF.

The chain links TRBV6-5 to TRBJ2-1; D not resolved. Trimming removed 8 bases from V and 12 bases from J, with 8 bases in between. The CDR3 covers 9 residues. Germline CDR1 reads MNHEY; CDR2 reads SVGAGI. This CDR3 is CASGSLQFF. The CDR3 DNA reads as TGTGCCAGCGGTAGCTTGCAGTTCTTC.

The V gene is TRBV19, the J gene TRBJ1-5; unclear D gene. The ends were cut back, 6 bases at V and 0 bases at J, with 9 bases in the middle. The germline CDR1 and CDR2 sequences are LNHDA and SQIVND (reference sequence). CDR3 length: 14 amino acids. The DNA for the CDR3 is TGTGCCAGTAGGCTTTCGGGTAGCAATCAGCCCCAGCATTTT. As protein: CASRLSGSNQPQHF.

This clone was observed many times. J is TRBJ1-1 and V is TRBV6-5; TRBD1 aligns across 7 bases. Germline lookup yields CDR1 MNHEY and CDR2 SVGAGI. V lost 2 bases to trimming and J lost 7 bases; unmatched junction nucleotides: 7. This CDR3 has 14 residues. The CDR3: CASSYGDRDGEAFF. CDR3 sequence (DNA): TGTGCCAGCAGTTACGGTGACAGGGACGGTGAAGCTTTCTTT.

The chain has TRBV21-1 and TRBJ2-7. TRBV21-1 is described as a pseudogene. The CDR3 is made up of 11 amino acids. CDR3 protein: CASSKETEQYF. In nucleotides, the CDR3 is TGTGCCAGCAGCAAAGAGACCGAGCAGTACTTC.

The chain recombines TRBV2 with TRBJ2-1, with TRBD2 identical over 9 bases. This CDR3 has 14 amino acids. Germline V gene sequence: CDR1 SNHLY, CDR2 FYNNEI. V shed 7 bases, J shed 6 bases, and the junction held 7 bases outside the gene matches. CDR3 region: CASKLPSGINEQFF. CDR3 bases: TGTGCCAGCAAGCTGCCTAGCGGGATCAATGAGCAGTTCTTC. Variable domain in full (rest from reference TRBV2 and TRBJ2-1): EPEVTQTPSHQVTQMGQEVILRCVPISNHLYFYWYRQILGQKVEFLVSFYNNEISEKSEIFDDQFSVERPDGSNFTLKIRSTKLEDSAMYFCASKLPSGINEQFFGPGTRLTVL.